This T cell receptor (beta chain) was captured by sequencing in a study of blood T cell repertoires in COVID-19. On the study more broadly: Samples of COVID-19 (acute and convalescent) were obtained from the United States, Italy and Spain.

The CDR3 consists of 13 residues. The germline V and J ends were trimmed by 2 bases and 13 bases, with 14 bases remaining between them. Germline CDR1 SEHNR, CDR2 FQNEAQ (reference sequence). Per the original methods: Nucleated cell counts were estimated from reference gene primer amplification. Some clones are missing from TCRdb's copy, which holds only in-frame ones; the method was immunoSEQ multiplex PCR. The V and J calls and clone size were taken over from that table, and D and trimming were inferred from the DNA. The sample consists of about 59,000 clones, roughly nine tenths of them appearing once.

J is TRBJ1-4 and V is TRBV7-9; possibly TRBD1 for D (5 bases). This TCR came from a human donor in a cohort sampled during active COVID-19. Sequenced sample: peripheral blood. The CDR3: CASSLKVGGGLFF. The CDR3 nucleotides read TGTGCCAGCAGCTTAAAAGTCGGGGGAGGACTGTTTTTT.